This T cell receptor beta chain was identified in a study of T cells after yellow fever vaccination. Study-level background: Fractions containing few cells were prepared with SMART-Seq v4 Ultra Low Input.

The V gene end was trimmed by 2 bases and the J gene end by 6 bases; junction bases not matched to a gene: 4. The CDR3 is made up of 13 amino acids. Germline-derived CDR1 and CDR2 are DFQATT and SNEGSKA (reference sequence). One entry per CDR3 protein, called by TCRdb with MiXCR from the 5' RACE reads. The sample records a few hundred thousand distinct CDR3 sequences, more than 5.5% being singletons. This clonotype was obtained from a young man who received the YFV17D yellow fever vaccine. The chain links TRBV20-1 to TRBJ2-7; TRBD2 matches 10 bases. The material was PBMCs, obtained 5 days after the yellow fever booster vaccination. CDR3 amino acids: CSARLAGVLEQYF. The CDR3 DNA reads TGCAGTGCTAGACTAGCGGGAGTGCTCGAGCAGTACTTC.